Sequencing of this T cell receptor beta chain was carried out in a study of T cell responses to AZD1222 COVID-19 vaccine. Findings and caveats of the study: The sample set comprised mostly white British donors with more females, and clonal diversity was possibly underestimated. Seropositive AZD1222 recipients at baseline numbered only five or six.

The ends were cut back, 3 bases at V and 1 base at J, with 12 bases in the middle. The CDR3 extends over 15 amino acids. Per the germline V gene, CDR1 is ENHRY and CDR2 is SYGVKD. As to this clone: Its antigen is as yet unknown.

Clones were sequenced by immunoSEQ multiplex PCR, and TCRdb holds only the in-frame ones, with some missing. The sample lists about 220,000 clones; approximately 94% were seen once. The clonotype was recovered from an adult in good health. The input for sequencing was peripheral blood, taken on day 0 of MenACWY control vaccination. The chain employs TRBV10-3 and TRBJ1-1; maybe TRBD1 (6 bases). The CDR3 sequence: CAISDTGKGNTEAFF. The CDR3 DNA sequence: TGTGCCATCAGTGACACAGGGAAAGGGAACACTGAAGCTTTCTTT.